This TCR beta chain was sequenced for a study of OX40 agonist ivuxolimab in advanced cancers. Background on the study: Patients were treated with ivuxolimab, an agonistic anti-OX40 (CD134) antibody.

Study observations and caveats: In general, CD8+ T cells held more expanded clones than CD4+ did, on average. Among the lowest levels of clonal expansion were found in partial responders at 0.1-3.0 mg/kg.

Assay: immunoSEQ multiplex PCR; the TCRdb copy retains only in-frame clones and omits some. Among more than 75,000 clones, under 85% were seen once, and the ten largest hold under 6.5%. Trimming took 2 bases from V and 4 from J, leaving 11 bases between them. The CDR3 has 14 amino acids. The V gene's germline CDR1 is SGHTA and CDR2 FQGNSA. This clone was observed a few times. Its antigen is undetermined. The sample carries other DNA sequences with the same CDR3. This TCR derives from an adult with an advanced solid tumor such as melanoma, head and neck, liver or kidney cancer. The input for sequencing was CD4+ or CD8+ T cells sorted from blood, taken in a trial of the OX40 agonist ivuxolimab. V gene TRBV7-2 combines with J gene TRBJ1-1; no firm D call. CDR3 sequence: CASSLRLRGTEAFF. The CDR3, as DNA: TGTGCCAGCAGCTTAAGGTTACGGGGCACTGAAGCTTTCTTT. Full variable domain (rest looked up from reference TRBV7-2 and TRBJ1-1): GAGVSQSPSNKVTEKGKDVELRCDPISGHTALYWYRQSLGQGLEFLIYFQGNSAPDKSGLPSDRFSAERTGGSVSTLTIQRTQQEDSAVYLCASSLRLRGTEAFFGQGTRLTVV.